A single sample gave rise to the 25 T cell receptor beta chains below, sequenced in a study of T cell repertoires in cytomegalovirus infection. Using its own MiXCR run on the reads, TCRdb lists one record per CDR3 protein. Of some 200,000 distinct CDR3 sequences in the sample, roughly 19% are singletons; the top ten hold 2.9%. The sequenced material came from PBMCs. Receptors originate from a human donor in good health (CMV status not recorded). Some clones in this sample may be carry-over from other donors' samples.

This clonotype was detected many times. V is TRBV7-9 and J is TRBJ2-5; TRBD1 might be the D (6 bases). Germline-derived CDR1 and CDR2 are SEHNR and FQNEAQ (reference sequence). Trimming cost V 5 bases and J 3 bases, with 16 bases left between them. The CDR3 has 15 amino acids. The CDR3 loop is CASSLGQSAEETQYF. CDR3 in DNA: TGTGCCAGCAGCCTCGGACAGTCGGCTGAAGAGACCCAGTACTTC.

This chain uses TRBV5-6 with TRBJ1-1, with 11 nucleotides matching TRBD1. The CDR3 length is 13 residues. Trimming removed 4 bases from V and 12 bases from J; junction bases left unmatched: 8. CDR1 SGHDT and CDR2 YYEEEE come from the germline V gene. This chain's CDR3 is CASSIRDRGITFF. The CDR3 nucleotides read TGTGCCAGCAGCATACGGGACAGGGGGATTACTTTCTTT.

This clonotype was picked up a small number of times. The CDR3 coding sequence is TGTGCCAGCAGTGAGGAGGGATGGACGCCCCAGCATTTT. Its protein is CASSEEGWTPQHF. The chain joins TRBV6-4 to TRBJ1-5; unclear D gene. Germline-derived CDR1 and CDR2 are MRHNA and SNTAGT. The ends were cut back, 3 bases at V and 9 bases at J, with 12 bases in the middle. CDR3 length equals 13 residues.

This clonotype showed up just a few times. This chain links TRBV20-1 with TRBJ1-1, with D perhaps matching TRBD1 (5 bases). This CDR3 comprises 14 residues. Trimming took off 6 bases at V and 0 bases at J, with 14 bases between the two ends. CDR1 is DFQATT and CDR2 is SNEGSKA in the germline V gene (reference sequence). CDR3 protein: CSARTPGLNTEAFF. DNA of the CDR3: TGCAGTGCCAGAACCCCAGGGCTGAACACTGAAGCTTTCTTT.

The chain recombines TRBV6-2 or TRBV6-3 with TRBJ2-7; the D gene could be TRBD1 or TRBD2 (5 bases each). Germline V lookup: CDR1 MNHEY, CDR2 SVGEGT. Trimming shortened V by 4 bases and J by 2 bases, and 9 bases separated the two germline ends. This CDR3 is built from 13 residues. In DNA, the CDR3 is TGTGCCAGCAGTTCTAGCAGGGCCTACGAGCAGTACTTC. This translates into CASSSSRAYEQYF.

The gene calls are TRBV6-2 or TRBV6-3 and TRBJ1-1, with D possibly TRBD1 on 5 matching bases. Per germline, CDR1 MNHEY and CDR2 SVGEGT. V was pared by 6 bases and J by 2 bases, with 13 bases between. This CDR3 contains 14 residues. In DNA, the CDR3 is TGTGCCAGCAGCCAGGACACCTCAAACACTGAAGCTTTCTTT. As protein: CASSQDTSNTEAFF.

This chain connects TRBV4-1 to TRBJ1-1, with 12 positions matching TRBD1. V was pared by 4 bases and J by 3 bases, with 12 bases of the junction left unmatched. Germline V gene data show CDR1 as MGHRA and CDR2 as YSYEKL. The CDR3 runs 18 residues. CDR3 region: CASSPPVRDRGLYTEAFF. The DNA of the CDR3 is TGCGCCAGCAGCCCTCCGGTTCGGGACAGGGGGCTATACACTGAAGCTTTCTTT.

This clonotype has just a few counts. The DNA for the CDR3 is TGTGCCAGCAACCTTCCCTCAGGTTCACCCCTCCACTTT. Translating it yields CASNLPSGSPLHF. The V and J genes are TRBV7-2 and TRBJ1-6, with unresolved D. V gave up 7 bases and J gave up 9 bases, with 13 bases separating them. The germline V gene has CDR1 SGHTA and CDR2 FQGNSA. CDR3 length: 13 residues.

This clonotype was seen many times. The chain joins TRBV7-8 to TRBJ2-3; TRBD2 matches at 8 bases. Germline V gene lookup returns CDR1 SGHVS and CDR2 FQNEAQ. The CDR3 spans 16 residues. V dropped 5 bases and J dropped 5; count of bases not matched to a gene: 12. The CDR3 loop is CASSPPQREREDTQYF. As DNA, the CDR3 is TGTGCCAGCAGCCCGCCCCAGCGGGAGCGGGAAGATACGCAGTATTTT.

This clonotype has ten or more counts. This sequence joins TRBV7-2 and TRBJ1-6; D is possibly TRBD1 (5 bases). The CDR3 has 14 amino acids. Deletions cut 4 bases from V and 5 bases from J, with 9 bases between. Germline values: CDR1 SGHTA, CDR2 FQGNSA. The CDR3 nucleotides read TGTGCCAGCAGCTCCCCGGGGGATAATTCACCCCTCCACTTT. This encodes CASSSPGDNSPLHF.

This clonotype appeared a few times. This chain joins TRBV7-2 and TRBJ2-3, with TRBD2 identical over 12 bases. Per the germline V gene, CDR1 is SGHTA and CDR2 is FQGNSA. The trim removed 0 bases at V and 4 bases at J, leaving 5 bases unmatched. The CDR3 contains 17 residues. In DNA, the CDR3 is TGTGCCAGCAGCTTAGCCCCTAGCGGGGGGGCATCAGATACGCAGTATTTT. It is translated as CASSLAPSGGASDTQYF. The whole variable domain, remainder taken from reference TRBV7-2 and TRBJ2-3, is GAGVSQSPSNKVTEKGKDVELRCDPISGHTALYWYRQSLGQGLEFLIYFQGNSAPDKSGLPSDRFSAERTGGSVSTLTIQRTQQEDSAVYLCASSLAPSGGASDTQYFGPGTRLTVL.

This clonotype was observed many times. The chain joins TRBV7-2 to TRBJ1-2; D unclear. Germline V gene sequence: CDR1 SGHTA, CDR2 FQGNSA. The V end was cut by 5 bases, the J end by 5 bases, with 12 bases between. This CDR3 spans 13 amino acids. In nucleotides, the CDR3 is TGTGCCAGCAGCCAGGACGGGTATTATGGCTACACCTTC. Protein sequence: CASSQDGYYGYTF. The full variable domain, in which reference TRBV7-2 and TRBJ1-2 provide the parts outside the CDR3, is GAGVSQSPSNKVTEKGKDVELRCDPISGHTALYWYRQSLGQGLEFLIYFQGNSAPDKSGLPSDRFSAERTGGSVSTLTIQRTQQEDSAVYLCASSQDGYYGYTFGSGTRLTVV.

This clonotype has at least ten counts. This sequence joins TRBV7-9 and TRBJ2-1; 7 bases are shared with TRBD2. After removal of 2 bases from V and 3 bases from J, the junction contained 4 bases not matched to a gene. Germline lookup yields CDR1 SEHNR and CDR2 FQNEAQ (reference sequence). CDR3 length: 15 amino acids. For the CDR3, the DNA is TGTGCCAGCAGCTTACGGCTAGCGGTCTACAATGAGCAGTTCTTC. Its translation: CASSLRLAVYNEQFF.

As for this clonotype: Just one base apart from a much larger clone, this may be a read error. This chain uses TRBV7-2 with TRBJ1-5; D remains ambiguous. Deletions cut 3 bases from V and 8 bases from J, with 11 bases between. This CDR3 is 13 amino acids long. Germline CDR1 SGHTA, CDR2 FQGNSA. CDR3 nucleotide sequence: TGTGCCAGCAGCTTCGACGGTAGTAAGCCCCAGCATTTT. Its protein is CASSFDGSKPQHF.

The V gene is TRBV29-1, the J gene TRBJ2-1, with TRBD1 matching 8 bases. Germline CDR1 reads SQVTM; CDR2 reads ANQGSEA. V shed 4 bases, J shed 6 bases, and the junction held 5 bases outside the gene matches. The CDR3 covers 13 residues. The CDR3 DNA reads as TGCAGCGTTGGACCCACAGGGGGCAATGAGCAGTTCTTC. Its translation is CSVGPTGGNEQFF.

This clonotype was recorded a few times. The CDR3 sequence: CASSEAAWRGEAAYEQYF. The CDR3 bases are TGTGCCAGCAGTGAAGCGGCCTGGCGGGGGGAGGCGGCCTACGAGCAGTACTTC. The rearrangement uses TRBV2 and TRBJ2-7; 8 bases are a match to TRBD2. Germline loops: CDR1 SNHLY, CDR2 FYNNEI. The CDR3 loop spans 18 amino acids. Trimming took 0 bases from V and 2 from J; bases not matched to a gene: 12.

The chain combines TRBV14 with TRBJ2-5, with 11 bases lining up with TRBD2. Germline lookup yields CDR1 SGHDN and CDR2 FVKESK. J was trimmed by 2 bases and V by 1 base; bases with no gene match: 0. There are 15 residues in the CDR3. Here the CDR3 DNA reads TGTGCCAGCAGCCAAGCTAGCGGGGGGCAAGAGACCCAGTACTTC. It codes for CASSQASGGQETQYF.

The chain employs TRBV6-5 and TRBJ1-5; weak D call: TRBD1 (5 bases). Germline assignment: CDR1 MNHEY and CDR2 SVGAGI. CDR3 length: 14 residues. Trimming left V 2 bases short and J 4 bases short, with 9 bases between. The CDR3 bases are TGTGCCAGCAGTTACCTCCAGGGAAATCAGCCCCAGCATTTT. Protein product: CASSYLQGNQPQHF.

This clonotype was counted ten times or more. The chain joins TRBV7-2 to TRBJ1-5, with 7 nucleotides matching TRBD1. The CDR3 consists of 14 residues. Germline V gene lookup returns CDR1 SGHTA and CDR2 FQGNSA. J lost 7 bases, V lost 2 bases, and 5 bases had no gene match. DNA of the CDR3: TGTGCCAGCAGCTTAATACAGGGGTACCAGCCCCAGCATTTT. It codes for CASSLIQGYQPQHF. Based on the CDR3 plus reference TRBV7-2 and TRBJ1-5, the full variable domain is GAGVSQSPSNKVTEKGKDVELRCDPISGHTALYWYRQSLGQGLEFLIYFQGNSAPDKSGLPSDRFSAERTGGSVSTLTIQRTQQEDSAVYLCASSLIQGYQPQHFGDGTRLSIL.

This clonotype turned up a few times. The chain recombines TRBV5-1 with TRBJ1-5; TRBD1 is a possible D gene (5 bases). Per germline, CDR1 SGHRS and CDR2 YFSETQ. This CDR3 spans 15 amino acids. V lost 0 bases and J 3 bases, leaving 10 bases between the germline ends. The CDR3 DNA is TGCGCCAGCAGCTTGGATGGGACGACCAATCAGCCCCAGCATTTT. It specifies CASSLDGTTNQPQHF.

This clonotype was recorded a few times. The genes are TRBV19 and TRBJ2-6, with D tentatively TRBD1 (6 bases). The CDR3 contains 15 residues. V lost 6 bases and J lost 3, with 12 bases in between. The germline V gene has CDR1 LNHDA and CDR2 SQIVND (reference sequence). The CDR3 region is CASRLQGSGANVLTF. The CDR3 DNA reads TGTGCCAGTAGGTTACAGGGCAGTGGGGCCAACGTCCTGACTTTC.

This clonotype was observed a handful of times. The rearrangement joins TRBV29-1 to TRBJ2-1, with 10 positions matching TRBD1. The CDR3 runs 14 residues. CDR1 and CDR2 from the germline V gene are SQVTM and ANQGSEA. The ends lost 7 bases at V and 7 bases at J; junction bases unmatched: 10. The CDR3 reads CSAARDRGLNEQFF. The CDR3 coding sequence is TGCAGCGCCGCCAGGGACAGGGGTTTGAATGAGCAGTTCTTC.

This clonotype has a handful of counts. V is TRBV19 and J is TRBJ2-5, with 9 bases that match TRBD1. V gave up 11 bases and J gave up 3 bases; unmatched junction bases: 10. In germline, CDR1 is LNHDA, CDR2 SQIVND (reference sequence). This CDR3 is built from 14 residues. The CDR3 sequence: CAEFPTGGKETQYF. For the CDR3, the DNA is TGTGCCGAATTTCCGACAGGGGGGAAAGAGACCCAGTACTTC. The full variable domain, with the rest looked up from reference TRBV19 and TRBJ2-5, is DGGITQSPKYLFRKEGQNVTLSCEQNLNHDAMYWYRQDPGQGLRLIYYSQIVNDFQKGDIAEGYSVSREKKESFPLTVTSAQKNPTAFYLCAEFPTGGKETQYFGPGTRLLVL.

This clonotype was counted at least ten times. This chain connects TRBV2 to TRBJ2-5; no definite D call. The CDR3 is 15 residues long. From germline, CDR1 is SNHLY and CDR2 FYNNEI. V was cut by 5 bases and J by 5 bases, with 18 bases left in between. The CDR3 coding sequence is TGTGCCAGCAGTACCTCTAGGACCCTTTCGGAGACCCAGTACTTC. It encodes CASSTSRTLSETQYF.

This clonotype has only a few counts. The chain recombines TRBV28 with TRBJ2-1; D possibly corresponds to TRBD2 (6 bases). CDR1 is MDHEN and CDR2 is SYDVKM in the germline V gene. There are 15 residues in the CDR3. Between the trimmed V and J ends, which lost 3 bases and 3 bases, there was a span of 12 bases. CDR3: CASSLGVAVYNEQFF. CDR3 sequence (DNA): TGTGCCAGCAGTTTGGGGGTAGCGGTCTACAATGAGCAGTTCTTC.